This T cell receptor (beta chain) was recovered during a study of blood T cell repertoires in COVID-19. On the study more broadly: T cells, B-cell-depleted T cells, or PBMCs supplied cDNA or gDNA.

J lost 4 bases, V lost 8 bases, and 14 bases had no gene match. In germline, CDR1 is SGHTA, CDR2 FQGNSA. The CDR3 extends over 17 amino acids. Clones were read by immunoSEQ multiplex PCR, and TCRdb kept only the in-frame ones, dropping some. The sample yields a few hundred thousand clones, approximately 90% seen once. Source material: PBMCs or T cells enriched from blood (not recorded which). The chain combines TRBV7-2 with TRBJ2-2, with 9 nucleotides matching TRBD2. The TCR was taken from a woman aged 18 to 35 who had recovered from COVID-19. CDR3 residues: CASPQRGDVLLTGELFF. DNA of the CDR3: TGTGCCAGCCCACAGCGGGGGGATGTCTTGCTCACCGGGGAGCTGTTTTTT.